The present TCR beta chain was sequenced within a study of OX40 agonist ivuxolimab in advanced cancers. Turning to the study itself: People who had prior anti-PD-1, anti-PD-L1 or anti-CTLA-4 therapy could take part, and roughly 40% had some. Study-wide results and limits: CD4+ T cells averaged fewer expanded clones than CD8+ T cells. Low clonal expansion, among the lowest seen, marked partial responders at 0.1-3.0 mg/kg. Low normalized T-cell clonal expansion was additionally recorded for some nonresponders.

The CDR3 sequence is 11 residues long. Trimming cost V 4 bases and J 7 bases, with 5 bases left between them. The V gene's germline CDR1 is SGHVS and CDR2 FNYEAQ. To note about this clone: Its antigen remains unknown.

TCRdb's table, derived via immunoSEQ multiplex PCR, lists solely in-frame clones and lacks some. Among over 35,000 clones listed, approximately 86% were seen once. The origin of this receptor is an adult with an advanced solid tumor such as melanoma, head and neck, liver or kidney cancer. The chain carries TRBV7-6 and TRBJ2-1; D unclear. Sample: CD4+ or CD8+ T cells sorted from blood, taken in a trial of the OX40 agonist ivuxolimab. CDR3 residues: CASSWANEQFF. The CDR3 DNA sequence: TGTGCCAGCAGCTGGGCTAATGAGCAGTTCTTC.